What follows describes a single TCR beta chain. Only in-frame clones appear in the TCRdb table, and some are missing; sequencing was by immunoSEQ multiplex PCR. Of about 350,000 clones in the sample, roughly nine tenths were seen once. Looked up from germline, CDR1 is MNHNY and CDR2 is SVGAGI (reference sequence). This CDR3 has 14 residues. Trimming shortened V by 2 bases and J by 6 bases, and 13 bases separated the two germline ends. The sample belongs to a study of blood T cell repertoires in COVID-19. The receptor was isolated from a woman aged 60-70 years with COVID-19, enrolled during active disease. V usage is TRBV6-6 and J usage is TRBJ1-2; D possibly corresponds to TRBD1 (6 bases). Sequencing was done on a sample of peripheral blood. CDR3 nucleotide sequence: TGTGCCAGCAGTTACGCCCGGGGGGGCCATGGCTACACCTTC. Residues: CASSYARGGHGYTF.